A single TCR beta chain is shown here with its context. In this sample, this clonotype turned up a few times. There is no known antigen for this receptor. No much larger clone is present one base from it, and per-base qualities are unavailable. This entry comes from a study of neurological immune-mediated disorders (dated by TCRdb to the late 2010s). With respect to the entire study: Of the approximately 34 multiple sclerosis patients, about 31 had relapsing-remitting MS and 3 had secondary progressive MS. Peripheral blood TCR-beta repertoires from HTLV-I-associated myelopathy (HAM/TSP) patients, multiple sclerosis patients and healthy controls were compared by UMI-based sequencing. Longitudinal samples, technical triplicates and paired sorted CD4+ and CD8+ T-cell subsets, alongside PBMC samples, were included among the approximately 110 TCR-beta libraries. The cohort comprised 60 to 75 subjects: roughly 15 HAM/TSP patients, approximately 34 multiple sclerosis patients and around 20 healthy controls.

Overall study results and their limits: The MS cluster was not associated with any clinical or MRI features, and the authors stated that larger cohorts are needed. No identical CDR3 amino acid sequences were found to be shared among expanded clones across subjects, suggesting that TCR-beta repertoires were private in all groups. TCR clonal expansion was highest in HAM/TSP patients and lowest in MS patients, with MS patients falling below even healthy controls. In a phylogenetic analysis, the repertoires of 18 out of 34 MS patients fell into a single cluster of related CDR3 sequences, pointing to a possible signature at the repertoire level.

cDNA was synthesized by template-switch 5'RACE using a primer carrying a 10-nucleotide random unique molecular identifier by which each TCR transcript was tagged. Over 180 million TCR-beta sequences, covering 15-18 subjects, were produced in each sequencing run. The RNeasy kit was used to extract total RNA. TCR-beta VDJ regions were amplified with primers for the TCR constant region and the 5'RACE anchor, using the KAPA Real-time Library Amplification kit. A first PCR added sample indexes and Illumina adaptors, after which a second PCR increased the library yield. After Ampure bead purification, the roughly 650 bp TCR product was size-selected on a 2% E-gel SizeSelection system. Before pooling, library quality was assessed on a Bioanalyzer, concentration was determined with Qubit, and library quantification was performed with the Kapa Library Quantification kit. An Illumina HiSeq 2500 sequenced the libraries paired-end 2 x 150 bp. To increase sequence diversity, about 25-31% phiX was spiked into each library pool. Under the source paper's analysis protocol: Quality-filtered reads were processed with the UMI-based MiGEC pipeline, and over 80% of raw TCR sequences were removed by the MiGEC pipeline during error correction. VDJ genes were aligned to IMGT germline references, and clonotypes were defined by unique CDR3 amino acid sequence plus V-J genes. VDJtools evaluated clonal expansion, Shannon diversity and CDR3 relatedness (CalcPairwiseDistances, ClusterSamples); CLCbio workbench built phylogenetic trees. Expanded clones were defined as having at least 8 unique UMIs, based on coefficient-of-variation modelling across technical triplicates. In TCRdb, the public reads were trimmed at Q25 with fastp and aligned with MiXCR, with productive beta chains retained. Every entry covers one CDR3 protein and lists the most common genes and DNA from its rows. TCRdb, not the original authors, processed these V and J calls. For this sample the table gives 80,000 to 100,000 distinct CDR3 sequences, of which 3.5% were detected only once. Together, the top ten hold approximately 3% of the sample.

Reading from cysteine to phenylalanine, the CDR3 counts 16 amino acids. Left in the record is the CDR3 DNA by itself, 48 bases read in frame from the first base. A distance of 15 bases separates the germline ends of V and J, which lose 0 bases and 2 bases respectively. Via the germline V gene, CDR1 is SGHDT and CDR2 YYEEEE. Unsorted PBMC libraries were generated from 2 million PBMCs stored in RNAlater at -80 °C until RNA extraction. Multiple sclerosis patients were enrolled in a US clinical protocol under which disease progression was evaluated by magnetic resonance imaging. Peripheral blood was subjected to Ficoll-Hypaque density gradient centrifugation to isolate PBMCs, which were then cryopreserved in liquid nitrogen.

This chain joins TRBV5-6 to TRBJ2-7; the D segment cannot be called with confidence. Material for sequencing was PBMCs. The receptor's source is a woman between 50 and 59 years old with multiple sclerosis. The nucleotides read TGTGCCAGCAGCTTGGAAGGCCGGAACCAACCCTACGAGCAGTACTTC. This sequence encodes CASSLEGRNQPYEQYF.